Each of the 17 T cell receptor beta chains below was sequenced from the same sample in a study of blood T cells in healthy people across ages. Primers used in a second PCR of roughly 7 to 12 cycles were a sample-barcoded 5' primer and a J-beta primer mix. TCRdb analysed the 5' RACE reads with MiXCR anew, one entry per CDR3 protein. The sample lists 550,000 to 750,000 distinct CDR3 sequences; around 20% were seen once. The sample consisted of blood. These TCRs come from a man aged 65-85 years in good health.

This chain connects TRBV6-2 or TRBV6-3 to TRBJ2-7; the D gene is possibly TRBD2 (6 bases). The length of the CDR3 is 14 residues. CDR1 is MNHEY, CDR2 SVGEGT, per germline. V gave up 9 bases and J gave up 1 base, with 16 bases separating them. This CDR3 is CASQTGTGSYEQYF. In DNA, the CDR3 is TGTGCCAGTCAGACGGGGACTGGGTCCTACGAGCAGTACTTC.

This clonotype has a count of ten or more. This chain joins TRBV28 and TRBJ2-7; D unresolved. Trimming shortened V by 6 bases and J by 0 bases, and 9 bases separated the two germline ends. Germline CDR1 reads MDHEN; CDR2 reads SYDVKM. The CDR3 has 13 residues. CDR3 bases: TGTGCCAGCAGCCAAGACTCCTCCTACGAGCAGTACTTC. It translates to CASSQDSSYEQYF.

J is TRBJ2-1 and V is TRBV11-2, with D unresolved. Germline loops: CDR1 SGHAT, CDR2 FQNNGV. The CDR3 is made up of 13 amino acids. Trimming took off 5 bases at V and 0 bases at J, with 5 bases between the two ends. This CDR3 is CASSTSSYNEQFF. In nucleotides, the CDR3 is TGTGCCAGCAGCACTTCCTCCTACAATGAGCAGTTCTTC.

This chain connects TRBV28 to TRBJ2-5; 9 bases agree with TRBD1. Unmatched junction bases numbered 8, after V lost 7 bases and J lost 2 bases. Germline CDR1 MDHEN, CDR2 SYDVKM. This CDR3 spans 15 amino acids. This CDR3 is CASNYPGQGQETQYF. CDR3 in DNA: TGTGCCAGCAACTATCCGGGACAGGGTCAAGAGACCCAGTACTTC.

This clonotype was seen more than once but under ten times. CDR3 region: CSARQGSGTEAFF. In DNA form, the CDR3 reads TGCAGTGCTAGACAGGGGTCGGGCACTGAAGCTTTCTTT. V and J are TRBV20-1 and TRBJ1-1; D might be TRBD1 (6 bases). Deletions cut 2 bases from V and 4 bases from J, with 11 bases between. The CDR3 contains 13 residues. The V gene's germline CDR1 is DFQATT and CDR2 SNEGSKA (reference sequence).

This clonotype showed up many times. This chain connects TRBV27 to TRBJ2-7, with 13 bases lining up with TRBD2. The V gene's germline CDR1 is MNHEY and CDR2 SMNVEV (reference sequence). The CDR3 length is 15 residues. V gave up 4 bases and J gave up 6 bases; unmatched junction bases: 6. The CDR3 DNA follows: TGTGCCAGCAGTTCGAGGACTAGCGGGAGCTTCGAGCAGTACTTC. The encoded protein is CASSSRTSGSFEQYF.

The genes are TRBV7-2 and TRBJ2-7, with 11 bases identical to TRBD2. The CDR3 contains 16 residues. CDR1 and CDR2 from the germline V gene are SGHTA and FQGNSA. The V gene end was trimmed by 4 bases and the J gene end by 2 bases; junction bases not matched to a gene: 7. The CDR3 coding sequence is TGTGCCAGCAGCTCCCCGGGACTAGCGGATCCCTACGAGCAGTACTTC. Its translation: CASSSPGLADPYEQYF.

This clonotype occurred many times. One end of the junction varies from germline; a read error may be responsible. In nucleotides, the CDR3 is TGCAGCGTAGAAGGGGACAGGGGCTACAATGAGCAGTTCTTC. Amino acid sequence: CSVEGDRGYNEQFF. The chain joins TRBV29-1 to TRBJ2-1; TRBD1 aligns across 10 bases. This CDR3 contains 14 residues. Germline V gives CDR1 SQVTM, CDR2 ANQGSEA.

The chain carries TRBV7-2 and TRBJ1-3; D possibly corresponds to TRBD1 (5 bases). Trimming shortened V by 4 bases and J by 7 bases, and 11 bases separated the two germline ends. Germline CDR1 is SGHTA and CDR2 is FQGNSA. This CDR3 contains 13 residues. The CDR3, as DNA: TGTGCCAGCAGCTCCGGGGGAAGTAACACCATATATTTT. As protein: CASSSGGSNTIYF.

This clonotype was observed a handful of times. The chain carries TRBV20-1 and TRBJ2-1; the D gene is possibly TRBD2 (6 bases). V dropped 3 bases and J dropped 4 bases, with 10 bases sitting between them. The germline V gene encodes CDR1 DFQATT and CDR2 SNEGSKA (reference sequence). This CDR3 spans 13 amino acids. The CDR3 protein is CSASDREYNEQFF. DNA of the CDR3: TGCAGTGCTAGTGACCGGGAGTACAATGAGCAGTTCTTC.

This chain connects TRBV25-1 to TRBJ1-4, with a weak D call TRBD1 (5 bases). This CDR3 has 14 residues. Trimming removed 5 bases from V and 5 bases from J, with 12 bases in between. Germline V gene sequence: CDR1 MGHDK, CDR2 SYGVNS. CDR3 sequence reads: CASSIKGRNEKLFF. The CDR3 nucleotides read TGTGCCAGCAGTATTAAGGGGCGAAATGAAAAACTGTTTTTT. The full variable domain, its missing parts supplied by reference TRBV25-1 and TRBJ1-4, is EADIYQTPRYLVIGTGKKITLECSQTMGHDKMYWYQQDPGMELHLIHYSYGVNSTEKGDLSSESTVSRIRTEHFPLTLESARPSHTSQYLCASSIKGRNEKLFFGSGTQLSVL.

This clonotype was counted at least ten times. J is TRBJ2-5 and V is TRBV14, with D possibly being TRBD2 (6 bases). Trimming took 7 bases from V and 2 from J, leaving 11 bases between them. Germline V gene sequence: CDR1 SGHDN, CDR2 FVKESK. The CDR3 has 13 amino acids. The chain's CDR3 is CASNPGVQETQYF. CDR3 DNA sequence: TGTGCCAGCAACCCGGGGGTTCAAGAGACCCAGTACTTC.

The chain combines TRBV28 with TRBJ2-7; 7 bases agree with TRBD1. V was pared by 6 bases and J by 4 bases, with 9 bases of the junction left unmatched. The CDR3 spans 14 residues. Germline assignment: CDR1 MDHEN and CDR2 SYDVKM. As DNA, the CDR3 is TGTGCCAGCAGCGCCGAGACAGGGTGGTACGAGCAGTACTTC. Protein product: CASSAETGWYEQYF.

This clonotype was detected a few times. The gene calls are TRBV28 and TRBJ2-7; possibly TRBD1 or TRBD2 for D (5 bases each). Trimming shortened V by 6 bases and J by 4 bases, and 16 bases separated the two germline ends. Germline V gene lookup returns CDR1 MDHEN and CDR2 SYDVKM. CDR3 size: 14 residues. CDR3 DNA sequence: TGTGCCAGCAGCTCCGGACAACTAGTTTACGAGCAGTACTTC. Residues: CASSSGQLVYEQYF.

This chain connects TRBV28 to TRBJ2-5; TRBD1 might be the D (6 bases). V lost 5 bases and J lost 0, with 10 bases in between. The CDR3 totals 14 residues. The V gene's germline CDR1 is MDHEN and CDR2 SYDVKM. The DNA of the CDR3 is TGTGCCAGCAGTGCACAGGGCCACCAAGAGACCCAGTACTTC. Protein product: CASSAQGHQETQYF.

This clonotype has ten or more counts. The rearrangement joins TRBV9 to TRBJ1-4; TRBD1 matches at 9 bases. Germline CDR1 is SGDLS and CDR2 is YYNGEE. Trimming took 3 bases from V and 7 from J; bases not matched to a gene: 7. The CDR3 loop spans 15 amino acids. The CDR3 DNA reads TGTGCCAGCAGCGGCCTAACAGGGGGCAGTGAAAAACTGTTTTTT. Its translation: CASSGLTGGSEKLFF. The entire variable domain, with the rest obtained from reference TRBV9 and TRBJ1-4, is as follows: DSGVTQTPKHLITATGQRVTLRCSPRSGDLSVYWYQQSLDQGLQFLIQYYNGEERAKGNILERFSAQQFPDLHSELNLSSLELGDSALYFCASSGLTGGSEKLFFGSGTQLSVL.

This sequence joins TRBV20-1 and TRBJ2-7; D unresolved. The CDR3 is 15 amino acids. CDR1 and CDR2 from the germline V gene are DFQATT and SNEGSKA (reference sequence). V lost 0 bases to trimming and J lost 0 bases, with 12 bases between them. CDR3 amino acids: CSARDQINYSYEQYF. The CDR3 bases are TGCAGTGCTAGAGATCAGATTAACTACTCCTACGAGCAGTACTTC.